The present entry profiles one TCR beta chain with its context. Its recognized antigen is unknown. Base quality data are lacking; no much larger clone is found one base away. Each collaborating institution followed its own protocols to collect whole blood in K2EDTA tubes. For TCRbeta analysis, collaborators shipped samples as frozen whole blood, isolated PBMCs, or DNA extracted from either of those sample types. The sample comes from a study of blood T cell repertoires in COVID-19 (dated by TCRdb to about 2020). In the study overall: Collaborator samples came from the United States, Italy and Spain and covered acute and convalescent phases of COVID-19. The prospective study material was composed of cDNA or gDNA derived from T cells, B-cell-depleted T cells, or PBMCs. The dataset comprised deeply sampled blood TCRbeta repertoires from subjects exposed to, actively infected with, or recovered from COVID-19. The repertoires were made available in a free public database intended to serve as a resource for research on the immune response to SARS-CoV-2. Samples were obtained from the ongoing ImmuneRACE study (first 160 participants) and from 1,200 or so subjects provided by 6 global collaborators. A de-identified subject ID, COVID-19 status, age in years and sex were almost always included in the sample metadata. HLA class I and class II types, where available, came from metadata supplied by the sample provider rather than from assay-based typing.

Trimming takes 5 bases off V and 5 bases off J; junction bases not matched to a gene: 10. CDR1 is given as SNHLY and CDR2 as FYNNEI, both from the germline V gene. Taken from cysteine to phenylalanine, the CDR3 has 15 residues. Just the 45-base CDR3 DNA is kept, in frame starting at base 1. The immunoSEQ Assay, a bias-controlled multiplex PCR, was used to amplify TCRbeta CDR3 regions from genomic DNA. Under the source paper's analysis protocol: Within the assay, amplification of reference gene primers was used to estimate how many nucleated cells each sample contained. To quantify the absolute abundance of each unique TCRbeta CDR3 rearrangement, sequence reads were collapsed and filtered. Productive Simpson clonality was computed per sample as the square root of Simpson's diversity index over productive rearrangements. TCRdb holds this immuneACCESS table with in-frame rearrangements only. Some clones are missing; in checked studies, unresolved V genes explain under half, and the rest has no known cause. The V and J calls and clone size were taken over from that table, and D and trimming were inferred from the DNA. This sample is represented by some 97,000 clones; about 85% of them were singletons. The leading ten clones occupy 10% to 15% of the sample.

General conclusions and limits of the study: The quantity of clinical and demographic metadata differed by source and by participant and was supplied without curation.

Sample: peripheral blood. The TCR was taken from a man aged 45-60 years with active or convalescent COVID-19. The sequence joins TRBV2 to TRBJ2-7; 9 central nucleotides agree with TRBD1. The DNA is TGTGCCAGCAGTCCACCGGGACAGGGAATTCACGAGCAGTACTTC. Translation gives CASSPPGQGIHEQYF.